The 17 T cell receptor beta chains presented below share a single source sample, sequenced in a study of T cell responses to AZD1222 COVID-19 vaccine. Repertoires were generated with immunoSEQ multiplex PCR, while TCRdb's copy carries only in-frame clones and drops some. The sample gives 150,000 to 200,000 clones, 90% to 95% of which show up once; roughly 5.6% is in the top ten. Material: peripheral blood, obtained 28 days after the second AZD1222 dose. The receptors here all came from an adult who received the AZD1222 COVID-19 vaccine.

The genes are TRBV28 and TRBJ2-1; 7 nucleotides line up with TRBD1. Germline V gives CDR1 MDHEN, CDR2 SYDVKM. Trimming cost V 5 bases and J 8 bases; bases outside gene matches: 9. The CDR3 spans 14 residues. CDR3 amino acids: CASSPPKTGDEQFF. The CDR3, as DNA: TGTGCCAGCAGTCCGCCCAAAACAGGGGATGAGCAGTTCTTC.

This chain joins TRBV10-1 and TRBJ2-2; TRBD1 matches 11 bases. Germline V gene sequence: CDR1 WNHNN, CDR2 SYGVQD (reference sequence). Germline trimming cut 7 bases from V and 0 bases from J; bases unmatched to any gene: 4. The CDR3 has 16 residues. Here the CDR3 reads CASNGDRGANTGELFF. CDR3 bases: TGCGCCAGCAATGGGGACAGGGGGGCGAACACCGGGGAGCTGTTTTTT.

The CDR3 protein is CASSPPARSYEQYF. The CDR3 DNA is TGTGCCAGCTCACCACCCGCACGGTCCTACGAGCAGTACTTC. The chain employs TRBV18 and TRBJ2-7; D uncertain. The V end lost 0 bases, the J end lost 1 base, and 7 bases lay between the germline ends. In germline, CDR1 is KGHSH, CDR2 LQKENI. This CDR3 has 14 amino acids.

This chain uses TRBV29-1 with TRBJ2-7; 8 bases are shared with TRBD2. V was clipped by 4 bases and J by 3 bases; unmatched bases: 2. The CDR3 covers 12 residues. Germline V gives CDR1 SQVTM, CDR2 ANQGSEA. The CDR3 spells CSVVAGFYEQYF. The CDR3 nucleotides are TGCAGCGTTGTAGCGGGATTCTACGAGCAGTACTTC.

The V call is TRBV6-5, the J call TRBJ2-6, with TRBD2 as a possible D gene (5 bases). The V gene's germline CDR1 is MNHEY and CDR2 SVGAGI. V lost 3 bases and J lost 0, with 6 bases in between. There are 15 residues in the CDR3. In DNA, the CDR3 is TGTGCCAGCAGTTATGAGGGCTCTGGGGCCAACGTCCTGACTTTC. The encoded protein is CASSYEGSGANVLTF.

The chain links TRBV28 to TRBJ2-3; TRBD2 matches at 10 bases. Looked up from germline, CDR1 is MDHEN and CDR2 is SYDVKM. J lost 4 bases, V lost 3 bases, and 4 bases had no gene match. CDR3 length equals 15 residues. CDR3 bases: TGTGCCAGCAGTTTCGGACTAGCGGACGCAGATACGCAGTATTTT. This sequence encodes CASSFGLADADTQYF.

J is TRBJ1-2 and V is TRBV10-2; D possibly corresponds to TRBD1 (5 bases). Germline loops: CDR1 WSHSY, CDR2 SAAADI. Deletions cut 3 bases from V and 0 bases from J, with 14 bases between. The CDR3 is 16 residues long. CDR3 bases: TGCGCCAGCAGTGATTATTCGGGACCCTCTAACTATGGCTACACCTTC. Amino acid sequence: CASSDYSGPSNYGYTF.

V is TRBV27 and J is TRBJ1-5, with D possibly TRBD1 on 6 matching bases. Germline V CDR1 and CDR2: MNHEY, SMNVEV (reference sequence). V lost 4 bases, J lost 2 bases, and 15 bases lay in between. The CDR3 contains 16 residues. Here the CDR3 reads CASSSRQANGNQPQHF. The CDR3 DNA sequence: TGTGCCAGCAGTTCCAGACAGGCCAACGGCAATCAGCCCCAGCATTTT.

The gene calls are TRBV18 and TRBJ2-7; D might be TRBD1 or TRBD2, each matching 5 bases. The germline gives CDR1 KGHSH, CDR2 LQKENI. The CDR3 loop spans 14 amino acids. The V gene lost 3 bases and the J gene lost 1 base, with 10 bases spanning the gap. The CDR3 bases are TGTGCCAGCTCACCTGGGACGGATTCCTACGAGCAGTACTTC. Amino acid sequence: CASSPGTDSYEQYF.

The CDR3, as DNA: TGTGCCAGCAGTTCCAGACAGTTTCAGGCAGATACGCAGTATTTT. Protein: CASSSRQFQADTQYF. The chain couples TRBV27 to TRBJ2-3; D perhaps matches TRBD1 (5 bases). This CDR3 is 15 amino acids long. Germline V lookup: CDR1 MNHEY, CDR2 SMNVEV (reference sequence). Trimming removed 4 bases from V and 4 bases from J, with 15 bases in between.

The V gene is TRBV24-1, the J gene TRBJ2-2, with D possibly called TRBD1 or TRBD2 (7 bases each). The V gene's germline CDR1 is KGHDR and CDR2 SFDVKD. Between the trimmed V and J ends, which lost 9 bases and 6 bases, there was a span of 13 bases. CDR3 length: 13 amino acids. Here the CDR3 DNA reads TGTGCCACCTCCCAGGGGGGGGCCGGGGAGCTGTTTTTT. It encodes CATSQGGAGELFF.

The gene calls are TRBV11-3 and TRBJ2-7; D may correspond to TRBD1 or TRBD2 (9 bases each). V dropped 10 bases and J dropped 2 bases, with 24 bases sitting between them. The CDR3 runs 16 residues. From germline, CDR1 is SGHNT and CDR2 YENEEA. The CDR3, as DNA: TGTGCCACCCCGGGACAGGGACTAGCTCTGACCTACGAGCAGTACTTC. Its protein product is CATPGQGLALTYEQYF.

The count of this clone is one. The chain is built from TRBV4-3 and TRBJ2-3; TRBD2 matches at 10 bases. V shed 0 bases, J shed 5 bases, and the junction held 11 bases outside the gene matches. The CDR3 runs 18 residues. CDR1 is LGHNA and CDR2 is YSLEER in the germline V gene. The CDR3 DNA follows: TGCGCCAGCAGCCAAGATGGGAGCGGGAGGGCCCTCTTAGATACGCAGTATTTT. This translates into CASSQDGSGRALLDTQYF.

The CDR3: CATSKPPRREGRIAKNIQYF. In DNA form, the CDR3 reads TGTGCCACCTCCAAACCCCCCCGGCGGGAGGGTAGAATAGCCAAAAACATTCAGTACTTC. This chain links TRBV21-1 with TRBJ2-4; TRBD2, the D gene given by the table, was not confirmed from the DNA. TRBV21-1 is listed as a pseudogene. The CDR3 sequence is 20 residues long.

The genes are TRBV2 and TRBJ1-1, with 8 bases lining up with TRBD1. This CDR3 region has 16 residues. V shed 4 bases, J shed 3 bases, and the junction held 10 bases outside the gene matches. Germline V lookup: CDR1 SNHLY, CDR2 FYNNEI. The CDR3 coding sequence is TGTGCCAGCAGTGTCCCCAGGGGGCGCGCGGACACTGAAGCTTTCTTT. Residues: CASSVPRGRADTEAFF.

J is TRBJ2-1 and V is TRBV6-5; either TRBD1 or TRBD2 may supply D (7 bases each). Trimming left V 6 bases short and J 7 bases short, with 16 bases between. CDR3 length: 14 amino acids. Germline values: CDR1 MNHEY, CDR2 SVGAGI. The DNA of the CDR3 is TGTGCCAGCAGCAGACAGGGAGGGGTTAATGAGCAGTTCTTC. It is translated as CASSRQGGVNEQFF.

As concerns this clone: Other DNA sequences in this specimen translate into the identical CDR3. The genes are TRBV15 and TRBJ2-5; D is possibly TRBD1 (5 bases). Trimming removed 0 bases from V and 4 bases from J, with 6 bases in between. Germline V gene sequence: CDR1 LNHNV, CDR2 YYDKDF (reference sequence). The CDR3 loop spans 13 amino acids. CDR3 residues: CATSRDRGETQYF. As DNA, the CDR3 is TGTGCCACCAGCAGAGATAGGGGAGAGACCCAGTACTTC.